This is a list of T cell receptor beta chains from one sample in a study of cytomegalovirus exposure and HLA in healthy donors. Clones were sequenced by immunoSEQ multiplex PCR, and TCRdb holds only the in-frame ones, with some missing. This table holds roughly 180,000 clones, about 79% found once. Material: PBMCs. These receptors all come from a man in his fifties in good health and CMV-seropositive. CDR3s include the opening cysteine and the closing phenylalanine or tryptophan. D genes are given only for firm matches. For some rows the clone size is stated as once, few or many, or as a class when expanded; others skip it.

D,J,size,V,DNA,CDR3
NA,TRBJ2-3,few,TRBV4-2,TGTGCCAGCAGCCAAATAGCGGAACTCACAGATACGCAGTATTTT,CASSQIAELTDTQYF
NA,TRBJ1-4,few,TRBV7-9,TGTGCCAGCAGCCAAGCCTCCACACGGGTCAATGAAAAACTGTTTTTT,CASSQASTRVNEKLFF
NA,TRBJ2-2,NA,TRBV2,TGTGCCAGCAGTCCTCCCGCCGGAGGGGTCACCGGGGAGCTGTTTTTT,CASSPPAGGVTGELFF
NA,TRBJ1-1,NA,TRBV5-1,TGCGCCAGCAGCTTATTGGGGGGGGACACTGAAGCTTTCTTT,CASSLLGGDTEAFF
TRBD2,TRBJ2-3,NA,TRBV5-4,TGTGCCAGCAGCGTGGCCCCGCGGGGGGGCCAAGATACGCAGTATTTT,CASSVAPRGGQDTQYF
NA,TRBJ1-4,NA,TRBV4-1,TGCGCCAGCAGCCTAGCGAGGACAGCCTTAAATGAAAAACTGTTTTTT,CASSLARTALNEKLFF
NA,TRBJ1-1,NA,TRBV21-1,TGTGCCAGCAGCACCAGGGGGCCTACTGAAGCTTTCTTT,CASSTRGPTEAFF
NA,TRBJ2-7,NA,TRBV9,TGTGCCAGCAACTCTGGAGAGAAGAGGTACGAGCAGTACTTC,CASNSGEKRYEQYF
NA,TRBJ1-3,NA,TRBV5-1,TGCGCCAGCAAGGAAGGACACTCTGGAAACACCATATATTTT,CASKEGHSGNTIYF
TRBD2,TRBJ2-1,NA,TRBV29-1,TGCAGCGTTGACCCCTCTAGCGGGGGGGCAATCGATGAGCAGTTCTTC,CSVDPSSGGAIDEQFF
TRBD1,TRBJ1-1,NA,TRBV7-6,TGTGCCAGCAGCCCAGGGGGTCGTGAAGCTTTCTTT,CASSPGGREAFF
TRBD2,TRBJ2-7,once,TRBV5-4,TGTGCCAGCAGCTTGTTTGGGACTAGTGATCTCGAGCAGTACTTC,CASSLFGTSDLEQYF
NA,TRBJ2-2,few,TRBV7-9,TGTGCCAGCAGCTCCCTCGTTAGGAACACCGGGGAGCTGTTTTTT,CASSSLVRNTGELFF
TRBD1,TRBJ2-5,once,TRBV2,TGTGCCAGCGTCCGGGACAGGGGGCAAGAGACCCAGTACTTC,CASVRDRGQETQYF
TRBD2,TRBJ2-1,NA,TRBV5-4,TGTGCCAGCAGCTTGGTCCGAGACCCCGCGGGGGGGCCGGGTGAGCAGTTCTTC,CASSLVRDPAGGPGEQFF
TRBD1,TRBJ1-4,NA,TRBV5-1,TGCGCCAGCAGCTTGGCTCAGGGGGGAAATAATGAAAAACTGTTTTTT,CASSLAQGGNNEKLFF
NA,TRBJ2-5,NA,TRBV28,TGTGCCAGCAGTTTAATTCGAGAGACCCAGTACTTC,CASSLIRETQYF
TRBD1,TRBJ2-4,NA,TRBV2,TGTGCCAGCAGTGAAGCGGACAGGGCCAAAAACATTCAGTACTTC,CASSEADRAKNIQYF
NA,TRBJ1-4,NA,TRBV7-6,TGTGCCAGCAGCTTAGCATACGGGGAGTTAGGTGAAAAACTGTTTTTT,CASSLAYGELGEKLFF
TRBD1,TRBJ2-1,NA,TRBV7-2,TGTGCCAGCAGCTCCGGGGACAGGGGACGGGATGAGCAGTTCTTC,CASSSGDRGRDEQFF
TRBD1,TRBJ1-2,NA,TRBV7-9,TGTGCCAGCAGCTTGGGACAGTCAAACTATGGCTACACCTTC,CASSLGQSNYGYTF
TRBD1,TRBJ1-2,NA,TRBV6-6,TGTGCCAGCAGTTCCACAGGGGGAGCTAACTATGGCTACACCTTC,CASSSTGGANYGYTF
TRBD2,TRBJ2-7,NA,TRBV2,TGTGCCACCACGACTAGCGGGACCAAATACGAGCAGTACTTC,CATTTSGTKYEQYF
TRBD1,TRBJ1-4,NA,TRBV30,TGTGCCTTGGACAGGGTAGAAACTAATGAAAAACTGTTTTTT,CALDRVETNEKLFF
TRBD1,TRBJ1-1,NA,TRBV2,TGTGCCAGCACAGTTCTGGACAGGTCGACCACTGAAGCTTTCTTT,CASTVLDRSTTEAFF
NA,TRBJ1-5,once,TRBV28,TGTGCCAGCAGTTTGGAGACAGGTTTCAATCAGCCCCAGCATTTT,CASSLETGFNQPQHF
NA,TRBJ2-3,medium-sized,TRBV11-3,TGTGCCAGCAGCTTAGGAGGCAGGGGAGCGTCAGATACGCAGTATTTT,CASSLGGRGASDTQYF
TRBD1,TRBJ1-1,NA,TRBV6-1,TGTGCCAGCAGAGTCGACAGGGTCGGGCCTGAAGCTTTCTTT,CASRVDRVGPEAFF
NA,TRBJ2-5,NA,TRBV18,TGTGCCAGCTCACCACGGGAGCTTGGGGAGACCCAGTACTTC,CASSPRELGETQYF
NA,TRBJ2-5,NA,TRBV11-2,TGTGCCAGCAGCTTACACACAGAGACCCAGTACTTC,CASSLHTETQYF
TRBD1,TRBJ1-6,NA,TRBV27,TGTGCCAGCAGCAGAGGGACAGGGGGCGTTATCGGTCACGATAATTCACCCCTCCACTTT,CASSRGTGGVIGHDNSPLHF
TRBD2,TRBJ2-3,once,TRBV18,TGTGCCAGCTCACGAGGGAGGGTGAGCACAGATACGCAGTATTTT,CASSRGRVSTDTQYF